The clone carrying this T cell receptor beta chain was found a few times. The data were taken from a study of blood T cells in healthy people across ages. Together with a sample-barcoded 5' primer, a J-beta primer mix was included in a second PCR lasting roughly 7 to 11 cycles. TCRdb called the 5' RACE reads again in MiXCR, with one record for every CDR3 protein. The sample carries hundreds of thousands of distinct CDR3 sequences, roughly 21% recorded once. The CDR3 has 15 amino acids. The germline V gene encodes CDR1 SGHRS and CDR2 YFSETQ. The V end lost 1 base, the J end lost 8 bases, and 18 bases lay between the germline ends.

This chain uses TRBV5-1 with TRBJ1-1, with a possible D match to TRBD1 (6 bases). The specimen sequenced was blood. This clonotype originated in a man between 65 and 80 years old in good health. In nucleotides, the CDR3 is TGCGCCAGCAGCTTGTCCCAAAAAACCGGGACAGAAGCTTTCTTT. Translation gives CASSLSQKTGTEAFF.